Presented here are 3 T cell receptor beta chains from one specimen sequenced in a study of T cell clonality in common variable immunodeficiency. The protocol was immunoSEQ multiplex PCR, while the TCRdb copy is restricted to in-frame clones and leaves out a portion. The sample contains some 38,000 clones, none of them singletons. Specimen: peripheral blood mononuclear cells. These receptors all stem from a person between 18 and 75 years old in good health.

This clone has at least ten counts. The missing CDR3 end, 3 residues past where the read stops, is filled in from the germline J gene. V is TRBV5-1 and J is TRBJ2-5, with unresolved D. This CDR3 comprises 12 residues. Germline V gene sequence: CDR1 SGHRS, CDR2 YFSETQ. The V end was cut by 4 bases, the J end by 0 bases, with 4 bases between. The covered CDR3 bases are TGCGCCAGCAGCCCAGACCAAGAGACC. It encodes CASSPDQET. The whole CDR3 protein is CASSPDQETQYF.

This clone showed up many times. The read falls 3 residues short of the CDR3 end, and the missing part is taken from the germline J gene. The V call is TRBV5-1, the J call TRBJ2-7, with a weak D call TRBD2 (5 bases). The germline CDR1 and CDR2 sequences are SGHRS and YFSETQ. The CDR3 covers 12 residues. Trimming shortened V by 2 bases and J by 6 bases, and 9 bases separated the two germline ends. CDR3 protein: CASSFGAAEQYF. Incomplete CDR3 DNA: TGCGCCAGCAGCTTTGGAGCGGCCGAG.

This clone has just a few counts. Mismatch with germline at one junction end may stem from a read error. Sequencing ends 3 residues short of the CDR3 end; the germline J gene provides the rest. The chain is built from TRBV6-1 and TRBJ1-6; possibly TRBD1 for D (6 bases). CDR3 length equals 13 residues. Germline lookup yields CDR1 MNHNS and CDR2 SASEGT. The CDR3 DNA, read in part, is TGTGCCAGCACTGAAGGACAGAATTCACCC. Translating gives CASTEGQNSP. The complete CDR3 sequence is CASTEGQNSPLHF.